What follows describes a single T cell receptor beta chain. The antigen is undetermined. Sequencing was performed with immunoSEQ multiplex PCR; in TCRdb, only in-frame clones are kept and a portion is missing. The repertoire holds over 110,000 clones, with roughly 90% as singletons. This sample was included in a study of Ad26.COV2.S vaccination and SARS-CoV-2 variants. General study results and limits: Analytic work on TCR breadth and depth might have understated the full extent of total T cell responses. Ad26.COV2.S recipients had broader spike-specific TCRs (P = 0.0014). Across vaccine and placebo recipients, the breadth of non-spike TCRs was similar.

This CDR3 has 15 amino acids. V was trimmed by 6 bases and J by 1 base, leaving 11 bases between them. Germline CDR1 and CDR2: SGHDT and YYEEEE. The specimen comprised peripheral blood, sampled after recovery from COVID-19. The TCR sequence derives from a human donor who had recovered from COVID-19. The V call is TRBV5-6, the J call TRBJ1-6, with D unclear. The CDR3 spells CASNLRASYNSPLHF. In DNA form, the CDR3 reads TGTGCCAGCAACCTACGGGCTTCCTATAATTCACCCCTCCACTTT.